This is a list of T cell receptor beta chains from one sample in a study of cytomegalovirus exposure and HLA in healthy donors. Sequenced by immunoSEQ multiplex PCR; TCRdb stores in-frame clones only, minus some. The sample has 99,000 or so clones; around 75% are singletons. Source material: PBMCs. Receptors were obtained from a man aged 30 to 39 in good health and CMV-seropositive. CDR3s include the opening cysteine and the closing phenylalanine or tryptophan. D genes are given only for firm matches. The size of a clone is reported for some rows only, either as once, few or many, or as a class for expanded clones.

v_call: TRBV5-1
d_call: TRBD2
j_call: TRBJ2-5
clone_size: NA
cdr3_aa: CASSRTSGGAGETQYF
cdr3_nt: TGCGCCAGCAGCCGGACTAGCGGGGGGGCAGGTGAGACCCAGTACTTC

v_call: TRBV18
d_call: NA
j_call: TRBJ2-1
clone_size: NA
cdr3_aa: CASSPGGASSYNEQFF
cdr3_nt: TGTGCCAGCTCCCCAGGAGGGGCCAGCTCCTACAATGAGCAGTTCTTC

v_call: TRBV27
d_call: NA
j_call: TRBJ2-1
clone_size: NA
cdr3_aa: CASGLRGSSYNEQFF
cdr3_nt: TGTGCCAGCGGCTTAAGGGGGAGCTCCTACAATGAGCAGTTCTTC

v_call: TRBV27
d_call: NA
j_call: TRBJ1-1
clone_size: NA
cdr3_aa: CASTRHFSMNTEAFF
cdr3_nt: TGTGCCAGCACCCGACACTTCTCCATGAACACTGAAGCTTTCTTT

v_call: TRBV10-3
d_call: TRBD1
j_call: TRBJ1-1
clone_size: few
cdr3_aa: CAIRRPGQSNTEAFF
cdr3_nt: TGTGCCATCAGACGACCGGGACAGTCGAACACTGAAGCTTTCTTT

v_call: TRBV6-5
d_call: NA
j_call: TRBJ1-4
clone_size: NA
cdr3_aa: CASRPDGLSEKLFF
cdr3_nt: TGTGCCAGCAGACCCGACGGGTTGAGTGAAAAACTGTTTTTT

v_call: TRBV2
d_call: NA
j_call: TRBJ2-5
clone_size: NA
cdr3_aa: CASSTPAGEGETQYF
cdr3_nt: TGTGCCAGCAGTACCCCCGCAGGGGAGGGTGAGACCCAGTACTTC

v_call: TRBV9
d_call: NA
j_call: TRBJ1-1
clone_size: NA
cdr3_aa: CASSVLGWNTEAFF
cdr3_nt: TGTGCCAGCAGCGTACTAGGTTGGAACACTGAAGCTTTCTTT

v_call: TRBV5-4
d_call: TRBD1
j_call: TRBJ2-5
clone_size: NA
cdr3_aa: CASSFQQGARETQYF
cdr3_nt: TGTGCCAGCAGCTTTCAACAGGGGGCGCGGGAGACCCAGTACTTC

v_call: TRBV2
d_call: NA
j_call: TRBJ2-7
clone_size: NA
cdr3_aa: CASSDQGLSYEQYF
cdr3_nt: TGTGCCAGCAGTGACCAGGGCCTATCCTACGAGCAGTACTTC

v_call: TRBV19
d_call: NA
j_call: TRBJ2-7
clone_size: NA
cdr3_aa: CASSMTARGGEQYF
cdr3_nt: TGTGCCAGTAGTATGACAGCCAGGGGCGGCGAGCAGTACTTC

v_call: TRBV19
d_call: TRBD1
j_call: TRBJ1-5
clone_size: NA
cdr3_aa: CASSIGQGEFSQPQHF
cdr3_nt: TGTGCCAGTAGTATCGGACAGGGAGAATTCAGTCAGCCCCAGCATTTT

v_call: TRBV7-2
d_call: TRBD1
j_call: TRBJ2-7
clone_size: NA
cdr3_aa: CASSPRTGNSYEQYF
cdr3_nt: TGTGCCAGCAGCCCGAGGACAGGAAATTCCTACGAGCAGTACTTC

v_call: TRBV2
d_call: TRBD1
j_call: TRBJ2-7
clone_size: NA
cdr3_aa: CASSKDRGSYEQYF
cdr3_nt: TGTGCCAGCAGTAAGGACAGGGGCTCCTACGAGCAGTACTTC

v_call: TRBV2
d_call: TRBD2
j_call: TRBJ2-7
clone_size: NA
cdr3_aa: CASKVGGGEQYF
cdr3_nt: TGTGCCAGCAAGGTGGGGGGGGGCGAGCAGTACTTC

v_call: TRBV27
d_call: TRBD2
j_call: TRBJ2-7
clone_size: NA
cdr3_aa: CASLAGEPTVVYF
cdr3_nt: TGTGCCAGCCTAGCGGGGGAACCAACCGTTGTGTACTTC

v_call: TRBV6-6
d_call: NA
j_call: TRBJ1-5
clone_size: NA
cdr3_aa: CASSYSSEGNQPQHF
cdr3_nt: TGTGCCAGCAGTTACTCTTCGGAGGGCAATCAGCCCCAGCATTTT